The rows below give T cell receptor beta chains drawn from one sample of a study of tumor-infiltrating lymphocytes in primary liver carcinoma. TCRdb re-called the multiplex PCR reads through MiXCR, storing one row per CDR3 protein. This table holds some 100,000 distinct CDR3 sequences, about 63% found once. The material sequenced was liver tumor tissue from sampling region 2. Receptors were obtained from a woman aged 55-75 years with primary liver carcinoma and hepatitis B virus infection. CDR3s include the opening cysteine and the closing phenylalanine or tryptophan. A D gene is named only where the DNA matches it firmly. The size entry is marked missing in some rows and otherwise reads once, few, many or a size class.

D gene | J gene | V gene | clone size | CDR3 DNA | CDR3 protein
TRBD2 | TRBJ2-7 | TRBV20-1 | . | TGCAGTGCTAGAGAAATGGGGCGGGAGGAGTACTTC | CSAREMGREEYF
TRBD2 | TRBJ2-5 | TRBV11-2 | . | TGTGCAAGCAACTTCAGCGGGAGGAAGGAGACCCAGTACTTC | CASNFSGRKETQYF
. | TRBJ2-1 | TRBV7-9 | . | TGTGCCAGCGGCTTATGGGCGAGGGGCATACAAGTTGAGCAGTTCTTC | CASGLWARGIQVEQFF
. | TRBJ2-6 | TRBV6-6 | . | TGTGCCAGCAGTAAGCAAGGGGCTTGGGCCAACGTCCTGACTTTC | CASSKQGAWANVLTF
. | TRBJ2-7 | TRBV6-5 | . | TGTGCCAGCAGAGAACGGGTCTGGCAGTACTTC | CASRERVWQYF
TRBD1 | TRBJ2-7 | TRBV29-1 | . | TGCAGTTGCTGGACAGGGGGCGAGCAGTACTTC | CSCWTGGEQYF
TRBD2 | TRBJ2-3 | TRBV4-2 | . | TGTGTCAGCAGCTCCGGGACTAGTGGGAGGGTGGATACGCAGTATTTT | CVSSSGTSGRVDTQYF
TRBD2 | TRBJ2-3 | TRBV7-9 | . | TGTGCCAGCGGCGGACTAGCGGATACGCAGTATTTT | CASGGLADTQYF
TRBD1 | TRBJ2-2 | TRBV7-9 | . | TGTGCCAGCAGCCCCGGGACAGAGTACAGGGAGCTGTTTTTT | CASSPGTEYRELFF
. | TRBJ1-2 | TRBV6-6 | . | TGTGCCAGCAGTTTGGTACACGAAGACTATGGCTACACCTTC | CASSLVHEDYGYTF
TRBD1 | TRBJ1-1 | TRBV28 | . | TGCGCCAGCAGTTTATTCAGGGACAGGAACCTCCGTGGGGAGGCTGAAGCTTTCTTT | CASSLFRDRNLRGEAEAFF
. | TRBJ1-2 | TRBV11-2 | . | TGTGCCAGCAGCTTGCAGCGGGGCAATGGCTACACCTTC | CASSLQRGNGYTF
. | TRBJ2-1 | TRBV11-3 | . | TGTGCCAACAGCTTATGTCAAGGCGTGAGGGCCGGCTACAATGAGCAGTTCTTC | CANSLCQGVRAGYNEQFF
. | TRBJ2-1 | TRBV5-1 | many | TGCGCCAGCAGCTTGGCCACCGGGAGCTCCTACAATGAGCAGTTCTTC | CASSLATGSSYNEQFF